A selection of T cell receptor beta chains follows, all from one sample in a study of blood T cell repertoires in COVID-19. Produced via immunoSEQ multiplex PCR; TCRdb's table is partial and in-frame only. The sample carries a few hundred thousand clones, 88% recorded once. The sample taken for sequencing was PBMCs or T cells enriched from blood (not recorded which). These receptors originate from a woman aged 25 to 39 who had been exposed to COVID-19. CDR3s include the opening cysteine and the closing phenylalanine or tryptophan. Fields, in order: CDR3 length, clone size, D gene, V gene, J gene, CDR3 protein, CDR3 DNA. The D gene is left open where the match is weak. Expanded clones get a size class; other rows say once, few or many, or leave the size out.

>15|NA|TRBD2|TRBV7-3|TRBJ2-1
CASSPGTSQYNEQFF
TGTGCCAGCAGCCCCGGGACTAGCCAATACAATGAGCAGTTCTTC
>12|NA|NA|TRBV28|TRBJ1-4
CATGGNNEKLFF
TGTGCCACCGGGGGGAATAATGAAAAACTGTTTTTT
>14|NA|TRBD2|TRBV5-1|TRBJ2-7
CASSFSGSSYEQYF
TGCGCCAGCAGCTTTAGCGGGAGCTCCTACGAGCAGTACTTC
>14|once|NA|TRBV2|TRBJ1-3
CASAGASAGNTIYF
TGTGCCAGCGCGGGGGCTTCGGCCGGAAACACCATATATTTT
>13|NA|NA|TRBV19|TRBJ1-5
CASTPGRQRPQHF
TGTGCCAGTACCCCAGGGCGTCAGCGGCCCCAGCATTTT
>13|NA|NA|TRBV7-8|TRBJ1-6
CASRAATPSPLHF
TGTGCCAGTCGTGCGGCGACGCCTTCACCCCTCCACTTT
>16|few|TRBD1|TRBV9|TRBJ1-6
CASSVLPGQGNSPLHF
TGTGCCAGCAGCGTCCTCCCGGGACAGGGGAATTCACCCCTCCACTTT
>19|NA|TRBD2|TRBV5-1|TRBJ2-2
CASSFRTRGLAANTGELFF
TGCGCCAGCAGCTTCAGGACGCGGGGACTAGCGGCGAACACCGGGGAGCTGTTTTTT
>13|NA|NA|TRBV12-3/TRBV12-4|TRBJ2-5
CASSFLGEETQYF
TGTGCCAGCAGTTTTCTGGGAGAAGAGACCCAGTACTTC
>15|NA|TRBD1|TRBV5-1|TRBJ1-1
CASSLRTGRATEAFF
TGCGCCAGCAGCCTCCGGACAGGGCGGGCCACTGAAGCTTTCTTT
>15|few|NA|TRBV29-1|TRBJ2-7
CSVDIGSGSSYEQYF
TGCAGCGTCGACATAGGGTCGGGGAGCTCCTACGAGCAGTACTTC
>14|NA|TRBD2|TRBV2|TRBJ2-1
CASSELWTSGEQFF
TGTGCCAGCAGTGAACTCTGGACTAGCGGCGAGCAGTTCTTC
>14|NA|NA|TRBV5-1|TRBJ2-5
CASSLSGGQETQYF
TGCGCCAGCAGCTTGTCTGGCGGACAAGAGACCCAGTACTTC
>16|few|TRBD2|TRBV27|TRBJ2-7
CASSLLAAGASYEQYF
TGTGCCAGCAGTTTATTGGCGGCGGGAGCCTCCTACGAGCAGTACTTC
>15|NA|NA|TRBV30|TRBJ1-2
CAWSVSLSGNYGYTF
TGTGCCTGGAGTGTATCCCTCTCCGGGAACTATGGCTACACCTTC
>13|once|NA|TRBV12-5|TRBJ1-5
CASLLGARQPQHF
TGTGCTAGTTTGTTGGGAGCACGGCAGCCCCAGCATTTT
>14|once|TRBD1|TRBV5-6|TRBJ2-7
CASSKGQPPGEQYF
TGTGCCAGCAGCAAGGGACAGCCCCCGGGGGAGCAGTACTTC
>15|NA|NA|TRBV7-2|TRBJ1-2
CASSLAPGAVYGYTF
TGTGCCAGCAGCTTAGCCCCTGGAGCGGTCTATGGCTACACCTTC
>18|NA|TRBD2|TRBV28|TRBJ2-3
CASSARTSGRFSTDTQYF
TGTGCCAGCAGTGCGAGGACTAGCGGGAGATTCAGCACAGATACGCAGTATTTT
>15|NA|TRBD1|TRBV19|TRBJ1-5
CASNRQGPRGQPQHF
TGTGCCAGTAATCGACAGGGGCCAAGAGGTCAGCCCCAGCATTTT
>15|NA|NA|TRBV2|TRBJ1-5
CASRKQGHPSQPQHF
TGTGCCAGCAGAAAACAGGGTCATCCATCCCAGCCCCAGCATTTT
>14|NA|NA|TRBV5-1|TRBJ2-3
CASDLDSSTDTQYF
TGCGCCAGCGACCTGGACAGCTCCACAGATACGCAGTATTTT
>12|once|TRBD1|TRBV27|TRBJ1-1
CASRQGGAEAFF
TGTGCCAGCAGACAGGGGGGTGCTGAAGCTTTCTTT
>17|NA|NA|TRBV7-9|TRBJ1-2
CASSFDPHGNRAHGYTF
TGTGCCAGCAGCTTTGACCCGCATGGCAACAGGGCCCATGGCTACACCTTC
>17|once|TRBD1|TRBV5-1|TRBJ1-4
CASSLTHPGGGGEKLFF
TGCGCCAGCAGCTTGACCCATCCAGGGGGAGGAGGAGAAAAACTGTTTTTT
>17|NA|TRBD1|TRBV5-1|TRBJ2-2
CASSFLGQGTMAGELFF
TGCGCCAGCAGCTTTCTCGGACAGGGGACAATGGCCGGGGAGCTGTTTTTT
>16|NA|NA|TRBV9|TRBJ1-2
CASSVAATTHFYGYTF
TGTGCCAGCAGCGTAGCGGCGACGACACACTTCTATGGCTACACCTTC
>16|few|TRBD2|TRBV6-2/TRBV6-3|TRBJ2-7
CASSPRGLAGRYEQYF
TGTGCCAGCAGTCCCCGGGGACTAGCGGGAAGGTACGAGCAGTACTTC
>17|NA|NA|TRBV4-1|TRBJ1-6
CASSQDRGRGSNSPLHF
TGCGCCAGCAGCCAAGATCGGGGCAGGGGCTCCAATTCACCCCTCCACTTT
>17|NA|TRBD1|TRBV18|TRBJ2-1
CASSPRTGTYSYNEQFF
TGTGCCAGCTCACCCCGGACAGGAACCTACTCCTACAATGAGCAGTTCTTC
>14|NA|TRBD1|TRBV7-9|TRBJ1-1
CASSSWTGETEAFF
TGTGCCAGCAGCTCCTGGACAGGGGAGACTGAAGCTTTCTTT
>11|NA|NA|TRBV30|TRBJ2-7
CAWSPHYEQYF
TGTGCCTGGAGCCCCCACTACGAGCAGTACTTC
>18|NA|TRBD1|TRBV11-2|TRBJ2-1
CASSQLLPGTGSYNEQFF
TGTGCCAGCAGCCAGCTACTCCCCGGGACAGGGAGCTACAATGAGCAGTTCTTC
>16|NA|NA|TRBV7-8|TRBJ2-1
CASSSQGRWMGNEQFF
TGTGCCAGCAGCTCCCAGGGGCGCTGGATGGGAAATGAGCAGTTCTTC
>17|NA|TRBD1|TRBV5-6|TRBJ1-2
CASSSRVAPGDSSGYTF
TGTGCCAGCAGCTCCCGGGTAGCCCCCGGGGACAGCTCGGGCTACACCTTC
>13|NA|TRBD1|TRBV29-1|TRBJ1-2
CSAGGMTGNGYTF
TGCAGCGCCGGGGGAATGACAGGGAATGGCTACACCTTC
>15|NA|TRBD2|TRBV13|TRBJ2-7
CASTKREGGTYEQYF
TGTGCCAGCACCAAAAGGGAGGGCGGGACCTACGAGCAGTACTTC
>16|NA|TRBD1|TRBV19|TRBJ2-5
CASSPHGTGEGETQYF
TGTGCCAGTAGTCCCCACGGGACAGGGGAAGGGGAGACCCAGTACTTC
>13|few|TRBD2|TRBV3-1/TRBV3-2|TRBJ2-7
CAARASGSYEQYF
TGTGCAGCTAGGGCTAGCGGCTCCTACGAGCAGTACTTC
>12|NA|NA|TRBV12-3/TRBV12-4|TRBJ1-2
CASTTYAGGYTF
TGTGCCAGCACAACTTACGCCGGGGGCTACACCTTC
>15|NA|TRBD2|TRBV6-1|TRBJ2-2
CASSDIAGNTGELFF
TGTGCCAGCAGTGACATAGCGGGTAACACCGGGGAGCTGTTTTTT
>13|once|TRBD1|TRBV23-1|TRBJ1-1
CARIRGLSTEAFF
TGCGCCAGGATCAGGGGGCTTAGCACTGAAGCTTTCTTT
>14|NA|NA|TRBV14|TRBJ2-1
CASSPRALGDEQFF
TGTGCCAGCAGCCCCCGGGCCCTCGGGGATGAGCAGTTCTTC
>13|NA|TRBD1|TRBV5-8|TRBJ2-7
CASTRDRLHEQYF
TGTGCCAGCACCCGGGACAGATTACACGAGCAGTACTTC
>16|few|TRBD1|TRBV7-6|TRBJ1-3
CASSLGDRGSGNTIYF
TGTGCCAGCAGCTTAGGAGACAGGGGCTCTGGAAACACCATATATTTT